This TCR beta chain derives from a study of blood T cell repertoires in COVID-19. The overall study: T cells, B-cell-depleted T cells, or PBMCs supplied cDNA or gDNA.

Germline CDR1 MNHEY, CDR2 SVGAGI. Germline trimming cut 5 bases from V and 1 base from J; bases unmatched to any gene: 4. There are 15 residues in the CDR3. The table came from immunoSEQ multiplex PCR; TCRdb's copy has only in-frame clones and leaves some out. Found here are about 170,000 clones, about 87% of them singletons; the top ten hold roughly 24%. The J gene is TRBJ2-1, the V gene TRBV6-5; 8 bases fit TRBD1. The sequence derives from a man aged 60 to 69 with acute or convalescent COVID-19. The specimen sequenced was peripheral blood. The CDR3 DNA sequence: TGTGCCAGCAGTCCGGACAGGGTTTCCTACAATGAGCAGTTCTTC. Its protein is CASSPDRVSYNEQFF.